This T cell receptor beta chain is from a study of PD-1 blockade in classical Hodgkin lymphoma. Study details: Intravenous delivery of nivolumab at 3 mg/kg to patients occurred every 2 weeks. Regarding the study as a whole: Partial responders and progressors had significantly lower baseline TCR diversity. Reported findings placed baseline TCR diversity lower in newly diagnosed patients (compared with healthy donors).

With no exception, relapse followed autologous stem cell transplantation in all patients, and brentuximab vedotin exposure varied. Best response was recorded as complete response, partial response or progressive disease. Produced via immunoSEQ multiplex PCR; TCRdb's table is partial and in-frame only. The sample lists almost 100,000 clones; about nine tenths were seen once. This CDR3 has 15 residues. V lost 4 bases to trimming and J lost 1 base, with 12 bases between them. CDR1 is SGHNT, CDR2 YYREEE, per germline (reference sequence). Concerning this clone: What it binds is not known.

This specimen was peripheral blood mononuclear cells (PBMCs), taken at baseline. The clonotype comes from a human donor with classical Hodgkin lymphoma. The J gene is TRBJ1-5, the V gene TRBV5-4; D is uncertain. The CDR3 here is CASSPDLGSNQPQHF. CDR3 nucleotide sequence: TGTGCCAGCAGCCCGGATCTGGGGAGCAATCAGCCCCAGCATTTT.